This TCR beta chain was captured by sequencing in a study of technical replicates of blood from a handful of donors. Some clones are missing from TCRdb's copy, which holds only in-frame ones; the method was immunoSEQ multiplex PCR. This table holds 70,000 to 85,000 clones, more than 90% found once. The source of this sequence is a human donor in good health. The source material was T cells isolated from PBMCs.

In DNA, the CDR3 is TGTGCCAGCAGTAGGGGTGGGACAGGCAATCTTGAGCAGTTCTTC. Translated: CASSRGGTGNLEQFF. The genes are TRBV2 and TRBJ2-1; 8 bases align to TRBD1. With 5 bases clipped from V and 9 bases from J, the junction kept 12 bases outside the gene matches. This CDR3 is 15 amino acids long. The germline CDR1 and CDR2 sequences are SNHLY and FYNNEI. The variable domain in full, completed from reference TRBV2 and TRBJ2-1, reads EPEVTQTPSHQVTQMGQEVILRCVPISNHLYFYWYRQILGQKVEFLVSFYNNEISEKSEIFDDQFSVERPDGSNFTLKIRSTKLEDSAMYFCASSRGGTGNLEQFFGPGTRLTVL.